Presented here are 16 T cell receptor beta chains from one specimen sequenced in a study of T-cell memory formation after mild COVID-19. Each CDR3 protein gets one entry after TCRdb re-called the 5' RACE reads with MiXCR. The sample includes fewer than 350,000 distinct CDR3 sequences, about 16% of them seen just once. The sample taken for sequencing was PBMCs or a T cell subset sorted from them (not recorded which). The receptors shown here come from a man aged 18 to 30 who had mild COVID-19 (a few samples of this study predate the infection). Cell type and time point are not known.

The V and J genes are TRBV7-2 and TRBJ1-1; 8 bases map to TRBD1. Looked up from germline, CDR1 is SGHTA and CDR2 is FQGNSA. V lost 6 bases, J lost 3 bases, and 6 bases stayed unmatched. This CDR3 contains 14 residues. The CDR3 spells CASSTHRGDTEAFF. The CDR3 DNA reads TGTGCCAGCAGTACCCACAGGGGGGACACTGAAGCTTTCTTT.

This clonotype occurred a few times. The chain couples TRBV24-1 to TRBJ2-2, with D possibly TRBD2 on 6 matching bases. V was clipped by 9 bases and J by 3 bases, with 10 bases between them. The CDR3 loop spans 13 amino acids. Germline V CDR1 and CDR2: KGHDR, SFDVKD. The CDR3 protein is CATLERDTGELFF. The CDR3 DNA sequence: TGTGCCACCCTCGAGCGGGACACCGGGGAGCTGTTTTTT.

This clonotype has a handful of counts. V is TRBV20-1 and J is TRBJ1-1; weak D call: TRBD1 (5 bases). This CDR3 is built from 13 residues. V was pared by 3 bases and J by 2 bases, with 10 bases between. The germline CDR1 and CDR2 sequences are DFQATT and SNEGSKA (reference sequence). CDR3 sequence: CSASRDGNTEAFF. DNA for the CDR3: TGCAGTGCTAGCCGGGACGGTAACACTGAAGCTTTCTTT.

CDR3 DNA sequence: TGTGCCATCCCGAGACTAGCGGGCGTGGGAGATACGCAGTATTTT. Translating it yields CAIPRLAGVGDTQYF. The rearrangement joins TRBV11-3 to TRBJ2-3, with TRBD2 matching 10 bases. With V trimmed by 10 bases and J by 5 bases, 12 bases remained unmatched. Germline CDR1 is SGHNT and CDR2 is YENEEA. The CDR3 length is 15 residues. Supplemented by reference TRBV11-3 and TRBJ2-3, the full variable domain reads EAGVVQSPRYKIIEKKQPVAFWCNPISGHNTLYWYLQNLGQGPELLIRYENEEAVDDSQLPKDRFSAERLKGVDSTLKIQPAELGDSAVYLCAIPRLAGVGDTQYFGPGTRLTVL.

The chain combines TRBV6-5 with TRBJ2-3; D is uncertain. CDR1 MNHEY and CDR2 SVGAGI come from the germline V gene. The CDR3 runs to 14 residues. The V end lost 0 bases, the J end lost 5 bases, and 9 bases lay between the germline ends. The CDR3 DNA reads TGTGCCAGCAGTTACTCGATCGGTATAGATACGCAGTATTTT. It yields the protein CASSYSIGIDTQYF.

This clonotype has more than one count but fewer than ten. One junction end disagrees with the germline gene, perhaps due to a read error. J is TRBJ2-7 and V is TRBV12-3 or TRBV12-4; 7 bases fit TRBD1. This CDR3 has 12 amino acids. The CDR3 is CASSSPQTGQTF. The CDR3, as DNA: TGTGCCAGCAGTTCTCCCCAGACAGGGCAGACCTTC.

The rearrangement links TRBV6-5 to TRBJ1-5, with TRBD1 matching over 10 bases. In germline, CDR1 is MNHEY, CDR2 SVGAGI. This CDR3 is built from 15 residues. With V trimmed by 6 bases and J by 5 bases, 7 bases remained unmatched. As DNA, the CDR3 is TGTGCCAGCAGCCTGACAGGGGGCGCATATCAGCCCCAGCATTTT. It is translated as CASSLTGGAYQPQHF.

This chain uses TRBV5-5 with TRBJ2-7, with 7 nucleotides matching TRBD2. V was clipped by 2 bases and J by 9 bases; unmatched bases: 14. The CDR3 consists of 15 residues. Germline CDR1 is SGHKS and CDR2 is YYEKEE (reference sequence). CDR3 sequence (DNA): TGTGCCAGCAGCTTCGGCGGGGGATTATTTGCCGGGCAGTACGTC. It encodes CASSFGGGLFAGQYV.

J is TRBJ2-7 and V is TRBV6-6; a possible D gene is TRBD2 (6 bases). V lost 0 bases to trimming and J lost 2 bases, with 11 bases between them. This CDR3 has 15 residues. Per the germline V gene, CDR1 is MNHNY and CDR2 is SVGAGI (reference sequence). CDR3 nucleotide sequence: TGTGCCAGCAGTTACTCGGGGGGTAGCCCCTACGAGCAGTACTTC. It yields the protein CASSYSGGSPYEQYF.

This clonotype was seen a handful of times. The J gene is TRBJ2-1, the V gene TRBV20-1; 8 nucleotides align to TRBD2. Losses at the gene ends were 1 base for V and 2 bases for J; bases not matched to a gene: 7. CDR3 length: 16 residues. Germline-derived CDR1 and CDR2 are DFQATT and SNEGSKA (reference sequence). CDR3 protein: CSARAPGTSAYNEQFF. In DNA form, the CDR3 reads TGCAGTGCTAGAGCGCCGGGGACTAGTGCCTACAATGAGCAGTTCTTC.

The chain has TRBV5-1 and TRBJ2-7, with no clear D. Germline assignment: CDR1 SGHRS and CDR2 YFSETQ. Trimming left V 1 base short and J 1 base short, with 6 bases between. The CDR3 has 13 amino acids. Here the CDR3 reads CASSLKGSYEQYF. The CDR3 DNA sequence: TGCGCCAGCAGCTTGAAGGGATCCTACGAGCAGTACTTC.

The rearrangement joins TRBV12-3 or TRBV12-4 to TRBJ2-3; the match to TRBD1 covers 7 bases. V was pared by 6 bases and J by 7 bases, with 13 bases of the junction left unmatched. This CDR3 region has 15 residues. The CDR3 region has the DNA TGTGCCAGCAGCCGCGACAGGGCCAGGGGTTATACGCAGTATTTT. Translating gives CASSRDRARGYTQYF.

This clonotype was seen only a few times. For the CDR3, the DNA is TGCGCCAGCAGCCACGACAGCAATCAGCCCCAGCATTTT. It encodes CASSHDSNQPQHF. The gene calls are TRBV5-1 and TRBJ1-5; D is ambiguous. There are 13 residues in the CDR3. CDR1 and CDR2 from the germline V gene are SGHRS and YFSETQ. With 4 bases removed from V and 1 base from J, the gap between germline ends came to 6 bases.

CDR3 bases: TGCAGTGCTAGGCCCCCCTTGTCTAGCGGGGGTTCCTACAATGAGCAGTTCTTC. It encodes CSARPPLSSGGSYNEQFF. This chain joins TRBV20-1 and TRBJ2-1; 10 nucleotides line up with TRBD2. This CDR3 spans 18 amino acids. Germline V lookup: CDR1 DFQATT, CDR2 SNEGSKA (reference sequence). V lost 3 bases and J lost 1; bases outside the gene matches: 12.

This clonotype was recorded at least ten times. CDR3 in amino acids: CASSQRLPGQNNSPLHF. The CDR3 DNA reads as TGCGCCAGCAGCCAACGACTTCCGGGACAGAACAATTCACCCCTCCACTTT. The chain is built from TRBV4-1 and TRBJ1-6; 7 nucleotides align to TRBD1. Germline trimming cut 2 bases from V and 7 bases from J; bases unmatched to any gene: 11. CDR3 length equals 17 residues. The germline CDR1 and CDR2 sequences are MGHRA and YSYEKL.

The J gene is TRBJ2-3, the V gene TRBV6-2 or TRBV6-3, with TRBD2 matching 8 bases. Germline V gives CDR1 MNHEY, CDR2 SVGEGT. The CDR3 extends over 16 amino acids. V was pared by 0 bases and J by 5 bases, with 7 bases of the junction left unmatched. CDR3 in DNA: TGTGCCAGCAGTTACTCGTCGGGGGGGCGCGTAGATACGCAGTATTTT. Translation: CASSYSSGGRVDTQYF.